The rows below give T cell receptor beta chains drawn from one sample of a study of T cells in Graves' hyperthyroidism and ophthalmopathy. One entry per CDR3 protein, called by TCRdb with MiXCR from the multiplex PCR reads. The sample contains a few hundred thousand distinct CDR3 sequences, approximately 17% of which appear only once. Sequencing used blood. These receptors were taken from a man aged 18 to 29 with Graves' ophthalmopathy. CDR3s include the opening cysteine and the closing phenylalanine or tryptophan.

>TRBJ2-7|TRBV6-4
CASSDPIHPNQDEQYF
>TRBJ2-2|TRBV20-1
CSAPRQGHTGELFF
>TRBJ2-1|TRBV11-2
CASSLGPSGLNEQFF
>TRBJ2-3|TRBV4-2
CASSRLGTSAPDTQYF
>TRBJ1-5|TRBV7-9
CASSLPGAGQPQHF
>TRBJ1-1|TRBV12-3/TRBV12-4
CASSHPGGKGGTEAFF
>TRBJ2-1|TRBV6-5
CASIPIAGGPNEQFF
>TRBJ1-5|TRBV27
CASSSDRLNQPQHF
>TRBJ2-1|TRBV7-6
CASSRTSLAEQFF
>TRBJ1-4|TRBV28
CASSLSSPHVRLEKLFF
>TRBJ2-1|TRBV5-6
CASSAAQGGKFF
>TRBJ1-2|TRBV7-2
CASSPRGVYGYTF
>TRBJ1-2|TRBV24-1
CATSDRQPYGYTF
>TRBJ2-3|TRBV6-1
CASRDRQGLGTDTQYF
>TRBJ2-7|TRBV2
CANLGQRDYEQYF
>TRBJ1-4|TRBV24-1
CATSDSGDDEKLFF
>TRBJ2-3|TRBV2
CASRGTSVDTQYF
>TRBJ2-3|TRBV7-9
CASSLVGTGGADTQYF
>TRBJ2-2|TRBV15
CATSRDEGAGTGELFF
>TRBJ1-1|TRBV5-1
CASSQGTGGNTEAFF
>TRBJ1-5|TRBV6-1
CASSEALAGTGYQPQHF
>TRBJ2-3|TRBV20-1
CSVSQGGQDTQYF
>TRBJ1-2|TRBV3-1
CASSQWNYGYTF
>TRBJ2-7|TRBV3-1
CASSQWGLEGDEQYF
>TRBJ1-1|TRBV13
CASSRVGTEAFF
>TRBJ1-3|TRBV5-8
CASTGPNNPGNTIYF
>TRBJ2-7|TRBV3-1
CASSARQGTAYEQYF
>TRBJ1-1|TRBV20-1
CSAREGSVGGGEAFF
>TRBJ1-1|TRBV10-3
CAASGQGVYTEAFF
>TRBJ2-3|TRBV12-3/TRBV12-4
CASSFGGGRADTQYF
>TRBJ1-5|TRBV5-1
CASSLEGATNQPQHF
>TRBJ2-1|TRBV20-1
CSARGLAGGVRQFF
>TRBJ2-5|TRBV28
CASSAGRGGVETQYF
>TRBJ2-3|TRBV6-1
CASRLAGANTYTQYF
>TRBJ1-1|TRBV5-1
CASSLAGANTEAFF
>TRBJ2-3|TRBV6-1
CASRTGGTDTQYF
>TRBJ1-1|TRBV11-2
CASSSPRGKNTEAFF
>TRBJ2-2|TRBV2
CASSLDRGSGELFF
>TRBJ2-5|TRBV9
CASSVIAGDQETQYF
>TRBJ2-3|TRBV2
CASSGKKGPDTQYF
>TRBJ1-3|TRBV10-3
CAISENGSGDTIYF
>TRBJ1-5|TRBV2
CASSAHRDRGPRGNQPQHF
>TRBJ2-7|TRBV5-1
CASERGPGASYEQYF
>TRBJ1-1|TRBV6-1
CASSNLRNTEAFF
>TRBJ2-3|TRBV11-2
CASSLAPGLAGGDTQYF
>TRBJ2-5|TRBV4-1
CASSTGPGDETQYF
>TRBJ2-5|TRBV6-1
CASRNRGGSLETQYF